The T cell receptor beta chain under discussion was sequenced for a study of T-cell reconstitution after alpha-beta-depleted transplantation in children. Whole-study findings and limits: About two months after transplant, alpha-beta T cells reportedly came from several hundred expanded graft clones. T-cell counts and diversity were attributed mostly to newly produced T cells one year after transplant.

Per the germline V gene, CDR1 is DFQATT and CDR2 is SNEGSKA (reference sequence). Trimming removed 3 bases at V and 5 bases at J, with 11 bases between. The CDR3 sequence is 12 residues long. TCRbeta library construction was performed incorporating unique molecular identifiers. TCRdb reanalysed the PCR reads using MiXCR and keeps one entry per CDR3 protein. The sample has about 210,000 distinct CDR3 sequences; more than 15% are singletons. Note on this clonotype: Its antigen remains unidentified.

Sequenced here: PBMCs, mostly from graft donor cells, sampled 360 days after TCRalphabeta/CD19-depleted stem cell transplant. The TCR originated in a male patient aged 2 to 10 who had a stem cell transplant for acute lymphoblastic leukemia, so the T cells may come from the graft donor. V is TRBV20-1 and J is TRBJ2-7; D possibly uses TRBD1 or TRBD2 (6 bases each). The CDR3 nucleotides are TGCAGTGCTAGCGGGGGCGGGAACGAGCAGTACTTC. Encoded protein: CSASGGGNEQYF.